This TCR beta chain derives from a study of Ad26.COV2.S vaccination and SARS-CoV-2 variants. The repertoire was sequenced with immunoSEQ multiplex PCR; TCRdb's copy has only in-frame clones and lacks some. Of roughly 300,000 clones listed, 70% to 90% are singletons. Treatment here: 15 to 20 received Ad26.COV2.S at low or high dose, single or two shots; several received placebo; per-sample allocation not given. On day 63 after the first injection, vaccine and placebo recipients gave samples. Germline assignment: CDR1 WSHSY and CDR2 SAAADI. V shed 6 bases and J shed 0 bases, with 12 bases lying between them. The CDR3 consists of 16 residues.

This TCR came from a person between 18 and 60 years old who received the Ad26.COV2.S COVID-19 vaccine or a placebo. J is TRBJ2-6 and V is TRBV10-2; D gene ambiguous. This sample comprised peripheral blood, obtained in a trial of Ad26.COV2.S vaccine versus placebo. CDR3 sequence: CASRPTDSSGANVLTF. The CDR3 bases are TGCGCCAGCAGACCGACCGACTCCTCTGGGGCCAACGTCCTGACTTTC.